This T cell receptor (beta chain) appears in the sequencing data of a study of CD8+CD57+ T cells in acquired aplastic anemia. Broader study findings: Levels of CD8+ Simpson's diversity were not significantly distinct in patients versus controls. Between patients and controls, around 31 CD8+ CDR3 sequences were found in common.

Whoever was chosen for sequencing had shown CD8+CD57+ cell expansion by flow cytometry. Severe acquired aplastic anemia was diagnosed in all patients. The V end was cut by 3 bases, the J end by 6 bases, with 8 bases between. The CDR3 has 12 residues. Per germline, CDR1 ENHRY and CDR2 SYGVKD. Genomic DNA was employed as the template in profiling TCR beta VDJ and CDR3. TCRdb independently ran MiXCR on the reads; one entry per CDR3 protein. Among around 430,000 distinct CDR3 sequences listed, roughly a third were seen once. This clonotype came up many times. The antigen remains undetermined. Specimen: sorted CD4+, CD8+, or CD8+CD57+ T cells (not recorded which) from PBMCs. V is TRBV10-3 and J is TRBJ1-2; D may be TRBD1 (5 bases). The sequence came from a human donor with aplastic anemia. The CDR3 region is CAISEKGHGYTF. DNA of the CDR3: TGTGCCATCAGTGAAAAGGGACATGGCTACACCTTC.